Below, 21 T cell receptor beta chains from the same sample are listed, as sequenced in a study of cytomegalovirus exposure and HLA in healthy donors. Researchers ran the PCR with 60 Vbeta and 13 Jbeta primers. TCRdb's copy holds only in-frame clones and misses some; the assay was immunoSEQ multiplex PCR. Here the sample spans 150,000 to 200,000 clones, around nine tenths being singletons. The sequencing sample was made of PBMCs. These receptors originate from a young woman in good health and CMV-seronegative.

This clone was detected only once. J is TRBJ1-2 and V is TRBV10-2, with D possibly being TRBD1 (6 bases). V was clipped by 4 bases and J by 1 base, with 13 bases between them. CDR3 length: 15 residues. Germline loops: CDR1 WSHSY, CDR2 SAAADI. The CDR3 protein is CASSGNQGNNYGYTF. The CDR3 nucleotides read TGCGCCAGCAGTGGCAATCAGGGGAATAACTATGGCTACACCTTC.

The gene calls are TRBV7-2 and TRBJ2-7, with a possible D match to TRBD1 (5 bases). Germline assignment: CDR1 SGHTA and CDR2 FQGNSA. V was clipped by 4 bases and J by 2 bases, with 15 bases between them. The CDR3 has 15 residues. CDR3 sequence: CASSSEWGGPYEQYF. The DNA of the CDR3 is TGTGCCAGCAGCTCCGAATGGGGCGGACCCTACGAGCAGTACTTC.

This rearrangement joins TRBV13 to TRBJ1-6; 9 bases agree with TRBD1. The CDR3 has 16 amino acids. Germline V gene sequence: CDR1 PRHDT, CDR2 FYEKMQ (reference sequence). J gave up 9 bases and V 3 bases, and 9 bases lay outside the gene matches. CDR3: CASSFRTGVAGSPLHF. As DNA, the CDR3 is TGTGCCAGCAGCTTTCGGACAGGGGTTGCAGGTTCACCCCTCCACTTT.

This chain connects TRBV6-6 to TRBJ1-1, with a weak D call TRBD1 (6 bases). V was shortened by 6 bases and J by 10 bases, with 18 bases between the two germline ends. Germline CDR1 and CDR2: MNHNY and SVGAGI (reference sequence). The CDR3 is 13 amino acids. This CDR3 is CASRPRSGHPAFF. The CDR3, as DNA: TGTGCCAGCAGACCACGCTCGGGACACCCAGCTTTCTTT.

V is TRBV28 and J is TRBJ2-3; D possibly corresponds to TRBD1 (6 bases). The CDR3 runs 13 residues. Germline V CDR1 and CDR2: MDHEN, SYDVKM. Trimming removed 6 bases from V and 1 base from J, with 8 bases in between. As DNA, the CDR3 is TGTGCCAGCAGCCCAGGGGGCACAGATACGCAGTATTTT. Its translation: CASSPGGTDTQYF.

V is TRBV5-1 and J is TRBJ2-1, with 11 bases matching TRBD2. With 3 bases clipped from V and 8 bases from J, the junction kept 7 bases outside the gene matches. Per germline, CDR1 SGHRS and CDR2 YFSETQ. This CDR3 region has 15 residues. The CDR3 DNA reads TGCGCCAGCAGCTATAGCGGGAGGGGGGGCGATGAGCAGTTCTTC. This sequence encodes CASSYSGRGGDEQFF.

The chain couples TRBV5-4 to TRBJ1-3, with D tentatively TRBD1 (5 bases). Trimming cost V 3 bases and J 4 bases, with 8 bases left between them. The CDR3 runs to 13 residues. Germline CDR1 and CDR2: SGHNT and YYREEE (reference sequence). CDR3 nucleotides: TGTGCCAGCAGCTCGACAGAGGGAAACACCATATATTTT. It yields the protein CASSSTEGNTIYF.

This chain uses TRBV7-9 with TRBJ1-2; D is unresolved. CDR3 length: 14 residues. Germline CDR1 is SEHNR and CDR2 is FQNEAQ (reference sequence). V was cut by 3 bases and J by 4 bases, with 12 bases left in between. The CDR3, as DNA: TGTGCCAGCAGCTTTACGGGGTCTCCCTATGGCTACACCTTC. Residues: CASSFTGSPYGYTF.

The genes are TRBV6-4 and TRBJ2-7; TRBD2 aligns across 7 bases. J lost 2 bases, V lost 5 bases, and 3 bases had no gene match. This CDR3 is 13 amino acids long. In germline, CDR1 is MRHNA, CDR2 SNTAGT. CDR3 DNA: TGTGCCAGCAGTTTGACTAGCCCCTACGAGCAGTACTTC. Its protein product is CASSLTSPYEQYF.

The V call is TRBV25-1, the J call TRBJ1-1; tentatively, D is TRBD1 (6 bases). Between the trimmed V and J ends, which lost 4 bases and 6 bases, there was a span of 27 bases. The CDR3 is 18 residues long. Germline lookup yields CDR1 MGHDK and CDR2 SYGVNS. The CDR3 sequence is CASSASPDLRGQLAEAFF. CDR3 coding DNA: TGTGCCAGCAGTGCCTCTCCAGATCTAAGAGGACAGCTTGCTGAAGCTTTCTTT.

CDR3 loop: CAISDPRGKTEAFF. CDR3 in DNA: TGTGCCATCAGTGACCCCAGGGGGAAAACTGAAGCTTTCTTT. V is TRBV10-3 and J is TRBJ1-1; 7 bases match TRBD1. The V and J ends lost 3 bases and 5 bases, in that order; junction bases with no gene match: 6. Per the germline V gene, CDR1 is ENHRY and CDR2 is SYGVKD. The CDR3 consists of 14 residues.

CDR3 bases: TGCGCCAGCAACGGGGGGTTAGACACAGATACGCAGTATTTT. It translates to CASNGGLDTDTQYF. This rearrangement joins TRBV5-1 to TRBJ2-3; 7 bases map to TRBD2. CDR3 length: 14 residues. Per the germline V gene, CDR1 is SGHRS and CDR2 is YFSETQ. V was clipped by 6 bases and J by 2 bases; unmatched bases: 6.

The chain carries TRBV6-1 and TRBJ1-6; D is undetermined. Between the trimmed V and J ends, which lost 3 bases and 6 bases, there was a span of 9 bases. CDR1 MNHNS and CDR2 SASEGT come from the germline V gene. The CDR3 sequence is 14 residues long. CDR3 DNA sequence: TGTGCCAGCAGTGACGAGGTCAGTAATTCACCCCTCCACTTT. Amino acid sequence: CASSDEVSNSPLHF.

This chain joins TRBV6-1 and TRBJ2-7; 12 bases map to TRBD1. This CDR3 spans 14 amino acids. The V segment lost 8 bases and the J segment 5 bases; nucleotides outside the gene matches: 7. In germline, CDR1 is MNHNS, CDR2 SASEGT. This CDR3 is CASDPGQGAHEQYF. CDR3 coding DNA: TGTGCCAGCGATCCGGGACAGGGGGCCCACGAGCAGTACTTC.

The V call is TRBV11-2, the J call TRBJ1-6; D call uncertain. Looked up from germline, CDR1 is SGHAT and CDR2 is FQNNGV. The CDR3 has 15 amino acids. Trimming shortened V by 5 bases and J by 6 bases, and 14 bases separated the two germline ends. CDR3: CASSPRLLGNSPLHF. CDR3 sequence (DNA): TGTGCCAGCAGCCCCCGTCTCCTCGGTAATTCACCCCTCCACTTT.

The chain is built from TRBV19 and TRBJ2-1; the D gene is possibly TRBD1 (6 bases). The germline V and J ends were trimmed by 7 bases and 4 bases, with 20 bases remaining between them. Germline CDR1 and CDR2: LNHDA and SQIVND (reference sequence). The CDR3 extends over 16 amino acids. The CDR3 here is CASTPSGYTGYNEQFF. Here the CDR3 DNA reads TGTGCCAGTACCCCCTCTGGCTACACAGGGTACAATGAGCAGTTCTTC.

This clone was counted between two and nine times. This chain uses TRBV7-9 with TRBJ2-3; 9 bases match TRBD1. The V and J ends lost 6 bases and 4 bases, in that order; junction bases with no gene match: 8. There are 15 residues in the CDR3. Per the germline V gene, CDR1 is SEHNR and CDR2 is FQNEAQ (reference sequence). The CDR3 is CASREQGARADTQYF. CDR3 coding DNA: TGTGCCAGCAGGGAACAGGGGGCGCGTGCAGATACGCAGTATTTT.

The V gene is TRBV4-1, the J gene TRBJ1-2; the match to TRBD1 covers 10 bases. CDR1 is MGHRA and CDR2 is YSYEKL in the germline V gene. The V segment lost 4 bases and the J segment 7 bases; nucleotides outside the gene matches: 3. The CDR3 is 13 amino acids. CDR3 in DNA: TGCGCCAGCAGCCTGGGACAGGGGTCTGGCTACACCTTC. Translation: CASSLGQGSGYTF.

The chain has TRBV7-9 and TRBJ2-1; 13 bases agree with TRBD2. CDR3 length equals 18 residues. Trimming removed 3 bases from V and 6 bases from J; junction bases left unmatched: 11. The germline CDR1 and CDR2 sequences are SEHNR and FQNEAQ (reference sequence). The chain's CDR3 is CASSLVGLAGLIGNEQFF. As DNA, the CDR3 is TGTGCCAGCAGCTTGGTGGGACTAGCGGGATTGATTGGCAATGAGCAGTTCTTC. The full variable domain, with the rest looked up from reference TRBV7-9 and TRBJ2-1, is DTGVSQNPRHKITKRGQNVTFRCDPISEHNRLYWYRQTLGQGPEFLTYFQNEAQLEKSRLLSDRFSAERPKGSFSTLEIQRTEQGDSAMYLCASSLVGLAGLIGNEQFFGPGTRLTVL.

This chain joins TRBV19 and TRBJ1-3; D uncertain. The CDR3 runs to 14 residues. The germline gives CDR1 LNHDA, CDR2 SQIVND (reference sequence). V lost 10 bases and J 4 bases, leaving 17 bases between the germline ends. The CDR3 is CATGGFGRGNTIYF. In DNA, the CDR3 is TGTGCCACTGGCGGGTTCGGACGCGGAAACACCATATATTTT.

This clone was seen a few times. The chain is built from TRBV19 and TRBJ1-5; D is undetermined. CDR1 is LNHDA, CDR2 SQIVND, per germline (reference sequence). This CDR3 contains 13 residues. Trimming stripped 6 bases from V and 4 bases from J, with 10 bases between. The CDR3 DNA reads TGTGCCAGTAGCAAAGACTCTAATCAGCCCCAGCATTTT. Translated: CASSKDSNQPQHF.